The table lists the clone carrying this T cell receptor beta chain with a few counts. What it binds is not known. The CDR3 runs to 16 residues. Germline CDR1 reads MNHNS; CDR2 reads SASEGT. V dropped 5 bases and J dropped 0 bases, with 16 bases sitting between them. Patients were all untreated before their thyroid surgery. These data originate in a study of metastatic and nonmetastatic thyroid tumors. As for the study in general: Patients with malignant and benign thyroid disease provided blood and tumor or nodule tissue, whose repertoires were compared. General study findings and limits: Across blood and tumor, TCR beta diversity in malignant thyroid tumors was reportedly significantly higher than in benign nodules.

Original analysis: The study built a papillary thyroid cancer distant-metastasis classifier from CDR3 differences across clinicopathological groups. TCRdb re-clonotyped the PCR reads through MiXCR. TCRdb's processing, not the study's, gives the V and J calls here. This table holds some 38,000 clones, less than 60% found once. The sequenced sample consisted of tumor tissue. The TCR comes from a male donor with papillary thyroid cancer or a benign thyroid nodule (not recorded which). Some clones in this sample may be carry-over from other donors' samples. The chain couples TRBV6-1 to TRBJ1-1, with D maybe TRBD1 (6 bases). The CDR3 DNA reads as TGTGCCAGCAGTCAGCCTTTGGACAGATTGAACACTGAAGCTTTCTTT. Its protein is CASSQPLDRLNTEAFF.